The source of this TCR beta chain is a study of cytomegalovirus exposure and HLA in healthy donors. The PCR ran on 60 Vbeta and 13 Jbeta primers. Clones were read by immunoSEQ multiplex PCR, and TCRdb kept only the in-frame ones, dropping some. The sample records 150,000 to 200,000 clones, approximately 73% being singletons. Sequencing was performed on PBMCs. The receptor was isolated from a man aged 45-60 years in good health and CMV-seronegative.

CDR3 sequence: CASSVVAGKTDTQYF. DNA for the CDR3: TGTGCCAGCAGCGTAGTGGCGGGCAAAACAGATACGCAGTATTTT. The rearrangement uses TRBV9 and TRBJ2-3, with D perhaps matching TRBD2 (5 bases). Looked up from germline, CDR1 is SGDLS and CDR2 is YYNGEE. With 0 bases removed from V and 3 bases from J, the gap between germline ends came to 11 bases. There are 15 residues in the CDR3.